The 16 T cell receptor beta chains reported below all come from one sample, sequenced in a study of blood T cell repertoires in COVID-19. Generated by immunoSEQ multiplex PCR, the TCRdb table keeps only in-frame clones and is missing some. The sample includes under 300,000 clones, roughly 88% of them seen just once. Sequenced sample: peripheral blood. All receptors come from an elderly man with acute or convalescent COVID-19.

The chain joins TRBV18 to TRBJ2-2; D not certain. Looked up from germline, CDR1 is KGHSH and CDR2 is LQKENI. The CDR3 is 13 amino acids. The V end lost 3 bases, the J end lost 3 bases, and 5 bases lay between the germline ends. CDR3 DNA: TGTGCCAGCTCACCGCAGTACACCGGGGAGCTGTTTTTT. Translating gives CASSPQYTGELFF.

This clone was recorded once. The rearrangement uses TRBV11-2 and TRBJ2-6; 9 positions agree with TRBD1. After removal of 4 bases from V and 5 bases from J, the junction contained 3 bases not matched to a gene. This CDR3 has 15 amino acids. CDR1 and CDR2 (germline): SGHAT, FQNNGV. CDR3 loop: CASSWTGVRANVLTF. In DNA form, the CDR3 reads TGTGCCAGCAGCTGGACAGGGGTCAGGGCCAACGTCCTGACTTTC.

The chain has TRBV3-1 (or the pseudogene TRBV3-2) and TRBJ1-4, with D possibly being TRBD1 (5 bases). This CDR3 has 13 residues. CDR1 LGHDT and CDR2 YNNKEL come from the germline V gene (reference sequence). Trimming removed 6 bases from V and 9 bases from J, with 14 bases in between. CDR3 protein: CASRSGGRKKLFF. The CDR3 DNA follows: TGTGCCAGCAGGTCCGGGGGAAGGAAAAAACTGTTTTTT.

V usage is TRBV6-5 and J usage is TRBJ1-4; perhaps TRBD1 as D (6 bases). The CDR3 has 14 amino acids. Trimming left V 4 bases short and J 3 bases short, with 9 bases between. Germline values: CDR1 MNHEY, CDR2 SVGAGI. CDR3 DNA sequence: TGTGCCAGCAGTTTACAGGGACCTAATGAAAAACTGTTTTTT. It translates to CASSLQGPNEKLFF.

The chain employs TRBV2 and TRBJ2-7; the match to TRBD1 covers 10 bases. This CDR3 has 14 amino acids. V shed 1 base and J 7 bases; nucleotides not matched to a gene: 4. From germline, CDR1 is SNHLY and CDR2 FYNNEI. The DNA of the CDR3 is TGTGCCAGCAGTGAAGGACAGGGGGCTTGGGAGCAGTACTTC. Translation gives CASSEGQGAWEQYF.

This chain connects TRBV28 to TRBJ2-2, with TRBD1 matching over 9 bases. Germline V gene data show CDR1 as MDHEN and CDR2 as SYDVKM. With 3 bases clipped from V and 8 bases from J, the junction kept 13 bases outside the gene matches. The CDR3 has 17 amino acids. The CDR3 bases are TGTGCCAGCAGTTTCCCCTCGGGACAGGGTAGGGAGGGGGAGCTGTTTTTT. This encodes CASSFPSGQGREGELFF.

The V call is TRBV5-1, the J call TRBJ2-7; 12 bases match TRBD2. Germline V gene lookup returns CDR1 SGHRS and CDR2 YFSETQ. This CDR3 has 14 residues. The ends lost 4 bases at V and 6 bases at J; junction bases unmatched: 5. The CDR3 sequence is CASSGLAGGPEQYF. The CDR3 DNA is TGCGCCAGCAGCGGTCTAGCGGGAGGGCCCGAGCAGTACTTC.

V usage is TRBV7-2 and J usage is TRBJ2-2, with no clear D. CDR1 is SGHTA and CDR2 is FQGNSA in the germline V gene. This CDR3 spans 14 amino acids. The V end lost 1 base, the J end lost 1 base, and 4 bases lay between the germline ends. The CDR3 nucleotides read TGTGCCAGCAGCTTAGTGAGGAACACCGGGGAGCTGTTTTTT. It encodes CASSLVRNTGELFF.

The chain is built from TRBV6-5 and TRBJ2-1, with 10 nucleotides matching TRBD2. The V gene's germline CDR1 is MNHEY and CDR2 SVGAGI. The V and J ends lost 4 bases and 10 bases, in that order; junction bases with no gene match: 10. The CDR3 consists of 15 residues. The CDR3 here is CASSSTLLAGGEQFF. The CDR3 DNA reads as TGTGCCAGCAGTTCGACCCTTTTAGCGGGAGGAGAGCAGTTCTTC.

The V and J genes are TRBV2 and TRBJ1-6; 7 nucleotides align to TRBD1. The CDR3 loop spans 15 amino acids. Germline V gene data show CDR1 as SNHLY and CDR2 as FYNNEI. The V segment lost 4 bases and the J segment 9 bases; nucleotides outside the gene matches: 9. The CDR3 loop is CASSARQGLGSPLHF. Written as DNA, the CDR3 is TGTGCCAGCAGTGCTCGACAGGGCCTGGGTTCACCCCTCCACTTT.

V is TRBV28 and J is TRBJ2-2, with a weak D call TRBD1 (6 bases). Trimming removed 9 bases at V and 4 bases at J, with 12 bases between. CDR1 MDHEN and CDR2 SYDVKM come from the germline V gene. CDR3 size: 13 residues. CDR3 DNA: TGTGCCAGTCGGACAGACGGCACCGGGGAGCTGTTTTTT. Translated, it gives CASRTDGTGELFF.

This chain connects TRBV5-1 to TRBJ2-3; weak D call: TRBD1 (5 bases). The germline V gene has CDR1 SGHRS and CDR2 YFSETQ. Trimming took 7 bases from V and 3 from J, leaving 12 bases between them. The CDR3 is made up of 13 amino acids. The CDR3 coding sequence is TGCGCCAGCTTCCAGCAGGGTACAGATACGCAGTATTTT. This gives the protein CASFQQGTDTQYF.

This clone was observed a few times. The V and J genes are TRBV27 and TRBJ1-2; TRBD1 is a possible D gene (6 bases). CDR1 MNHEY and CDR2 SMNVEV come from the germline V gene (reference sequence). The V end lost 1 base, the J end lost 4 bases, and 16 bases lay between the germline ends. CDR3 length: 16 amino acids. The CDR3 nucleotides are TGTGCCAGCAGTTTATTACGGCAGGGGAGGGCCTATGGCTACACCTTC. Its protein is CASSLLRQGRAYGYTF.

The rearrangement links TRBV7-8 to TRBJ2-5; the match to TRBD2 covers 9 bases. Looked up from germline, CDR1 is SGHVS and CDR2 is FQNEAQ. The ends lost 5 bases at V and 6 bases at J; junction bases unmatched: 10. This CDR3 has 15 residues. The CDR3 DNA reads as TGTGCCAGCAGCCCCATGTATACTAGCGGGCAGACCCAGTACTTC. It translates to CASSPMYTSGQTQYF.

This clone was seen only a few times. This rearrangement joins TRBV10-2 to TRBJ2-1; 10 bases map to TRBD2. Per germline, CDR1 WSHSY and CDR2 SAAADI. The CDR3 spans 20 residues. V trimming: 2 bases; J trimming: 0 bases; junction bases outside the gene matches: 13. The CDR3 DNA sequence: TGCGCCAGCAGTGAGGCTGGGGGGCTAGCGGGGGTCAGCTCCTACAATGAGCAGTTCTTC. As protein: CASSEAGGLAGVSSYNEQFF.

The rearrangement uses TRBV28 and TRBJ1-2, with D tentatively TRBD1 (5 bases). CDR1 is MDHEN and CDR2 is SYDVKM in the germline V gene. The germline V and J ends were trimmed by 5 bases and 7 bases, with 23 bases remaining between them. This CDR3 is 16 amino acids long. In DNA form, the CDR3 reads TGTGCCAGCAGTCCGAGCAGGGATCGACCTTGGGGTGGCTACACCTTC. The encoded protein is CASSPSRDRPWGGYTF.